A single sample is the source of the 22 T cell receptor beta chains below, sequenced in a study of PD-1 blockade in classical Hodgkin lymphoma. Data came from immunoSEQ multiplex PCR; TCRdb stores just in-frame clones and leaves some out. Seen here are tens of thousands of clones, just over 75% observed once, and the top ten hold more than 8%. Time point reported: cycle 4 day 1 (C4D1), after less than seven weeks of nivolumab. All the patients suffered relapse after autologous stem cell transplantation, and brentuximab vedotin exposure differed. The sample here was peripheral blood mononuclear cells (PBMCs), taken before the fourth cycle of nivolumab. The receptors were gathered from a human donor with classical Hodgkin lymphoma.

The chain uses TRBV2 and TRBJ2-7; the D gene could be TRBD1 or TRBD2 (5 bases each). Germline V CDR1 and CDR2: SNHLY, FYNNEI. V dropped 6 bases and J dropped 2 bases, with 11 bases sitting between them. CDR3 length equals 13 residues. The CDR3 loop reads CASRGPEAYEQYF. The CDR3 bases are TGTGCCAGCAGGGGGCCGGAGGCCTACGAGCAGTACTTC.

The chain uses TRBV11-3 and TRBJ2-1, with 10 bases that match TRBD2. CDR1 is SGHNT, CDR2 YENEEA, per germline. After removal of 5 bases from V and 7 bases from J, the junction contained 5 bases not matched to a gene. The CDR3 covers 14 residues. The CDR3 DNA sequence: TGTGCCAGCAGCCCACTAGCGGGGTCAAATGAGCAGTTCTTC. Translating gives CASSPLAGSNEQFF.

The chain employs TRBV6-5 and TRBJ2-2; TRBD1 might be the D (6 bases). Germline V CDR1 and CDR2: MNHEY, SVGAGI. Between the trimmed V and J ends, which lost 5 bases and 2 bases, there was a span of 15 bases. The CDR3 is made up of 16 amino acids. The CDR3, as DNA: TGTGCCAGCAGTAACTTAGGGGGTCGTAACACCGGGGAGCTGTTTTTT. Translated, it gives CASSNLGGRNTGELFF.

This rearrangement joins TRBV18 to TRBJ1-3; D is uncertain. The CDR3 is 15 residues long. The V end lost 5 bases, the J end lost 4 bases, and 15 bases lay between the germline ends. CDR1 and CDR2 (germline): KGHSH, LQKENI. Written as DNA, the CDR3 is TGTGCCAGCTCAGAGGACCCAAGGCGCGGAAACACCATATATTTT. Translation gives CASSEDPRRGNTIYF.

The chain couples TRBV2 to TRBJ2-7; TRBD2 might be the D (5 bases). Trimming cost V 4 bases and J 8 bases, with 21 bases left between them. Germline assignment: CDR1 SNHLY and CDR2 FYNNEI. This CDR3 is 15 amino acids long. CDR3 coding DNA: TGTGCCAGCAGTGCCGGGATGAGTACGACCGATCAGCAGTACTTC. Its translation: CASSAGMSTTDQQYF.

The gene calls are TRBV28 and TRBJ1-2; D may be TRBD1 (6 bases). Germline V gene data show CDR1 as MDHEN and CDR2 as SYDVKM. V was pared by 6 bases and J by 13 bases, with 30 bases between. The CDR3 totals 16 residues. As DNA, the CDR3 is TGTGCCAGCAGGAAATTGAGGAGGACAGAAGGAGGGGGATCCACCTTC. Protein sequence: CASRKLRRTEGGGSTF.

The chain links TRBV28 to TRBJ2-3; TRBD2 matches 7 bases. CDR1 is MDHEN and CDR2 is SYDVKM in the germline V gene. With 7 bases clipped from V and 3 bases from J, the junction kept 7 bases outside the gene matches. This CDR3 has 14 amino acids. CDR3 sequence reads: CASIESGATDTQYF. CDR3 DNA: TGTGCCAGCATCGAAAGCGGGGCTACAGATACGCAGTATTTT.

The rearrangement uses TRBV7-8 and TRBJ2-1, with 11 bases aligning to TRBD2. CDR1 is SGHVS and CDR2 is FQNEAQ in the germline V gene. The CDR3 spans 15 residues. J lost 4 bases, V lost 3 bases, and 2 bases had no gene match. DNA for the CDR3: TGTGCCAGCAGCTTTAGCGGGGGGGTTTACAATGAGCAGTTCTTC. It yields the protein CASSFSGGVYNEQFF.

Details on this clone: The sample carries other DNA sequences with the same CDR3. The chain carries TRBV20-1 and TRBJ2-5; no reliable D call. CDR1 DFQATT and CDR2 SNEGSKA come from the germline V gene (reference sequence). The ends were cut back, 2 bases at V and 5 bases at J, with 6 bases in the middle. The CDR3 consists of 11 residues. CDR3 residues: CSARLGETQYF. The DNA of the CDR3 is TGCAGTGCTAGATTGGGGGAGACCCAGTACTTC.

The V gene is TRBV11-1, the J gene TRBJ2-7; 10 bases match TRBD1. CDR1 SGHAT and CDR2 FQDESV come from the germline V gene (reference sequence). There are 15 residues in the CDR3. J was trimmed by 3 bases and V by 6 bases; bases with no gene match: 8. The CDR3 nucleotides read TGTGCCAGCAGTGACCCGGGACAGGGGATCTACGAGCAGTACTTC. Encoded protein: CASSDPGQGIYEQYF. Variable domain in full (rest from reference TRBV11-1 and TRBJ2-7): EAEVAQSPRYKITEKSQAVAFWCDPISGHATLYWYRQILGQGPELLVQFQDESVVDDSQLPKDRFSAERLKGVDSTLKIQPAELGDSAMYLCASSDPGQGIYEQYFGPGTRLTVT.

This clone is labeled as medium-sized (0.01 to 0.1%). The gene calls are TRBV6-1 and TRBJ2-7, with TRBD1 matching over 9 bases. With 4 bases clipped from V and 7 bases from J, the junction kept 11 bases outside the gene matches. Germline CDR1 MNHNS, CDR2 SASEGT. The CDR3 is made up of 15 amino acids. CDR3 nucleotides: TGTGCCAGCAGTGGCACCGGGACAGGGAAAATGGAGCAGTACTTC. As protein: CASSGTGTGKMEQYF.

The CDR3 region has the DNA TGTGCCAGCAGTGATTCGGACAGCATTAATGAAAAACTGTTTTTT. Amino acid sequence: CASSDSDSINEKLFF. The J gene is TRBJ1-4, the V gene TRBV2; D might be TRBD1 (6 bases). Germline V CDR1 and CDR2: SNHLY, FYNNEI. This CDR3 is built from 15 residues. V was trimmed by 3 bases and J by 4 bases, leaving 12 bases between them.

The V call is TRBV4-3, the J call TRBJ2-1; 10 bases agree with TRBD1. The CDR3 spans 16 residues. V trimming: 0 bases; J trimming: 8 bases; junction bases outside the gene matches: 7. Germline V CDR1 and CDR2: LGHNA, YSLEER. CDR3 nucleotide sequence: TGCGCCAGCAGCCAAGATTTGGGGACAGGGGTCCATGAGCAGTTCTTC. It codes for CASSQDLGTGVHEQFF.

The gene calls are TRBV7-3 and TRBJ2-5, with TRBD1 matching over 7 bases. The CDR3 consists of 14 residues. The V gene's germline CDR1 is SGHTA and CDR2 FQGTGA. Trimming took 1 base from V and 8 from J; bases not matched to a gene: 7. CDR3 region: CASSLRQGQGTQYF. As DNA, the CDR3 is TGTGCCAGCAGCTTAAGACAGGGCCAGGGTACCCAGTACTTC.

This chain joins TRBV9 and TRBJ2-5, with TRBD2 matching 14 bases. V shed 4 bases and J 0 bases; nucleotides not matched to a gene: 17. The V gene's germline CDR1 is SGDLS and CDR2 YYNGEE. The CDR3 is 21 amino acids. The CDR3 DNA sequence: TGTGCCAGCAGCCACAGCCTATCCCGACTAGCGGGGGGGCTGTACCAAGAGACCCAGTACTTC. It codes for CASSHSLSRLAGGLYQETQYF.

On this clone itself: The sample has other DNA sequences that encode this CDR3 too. The chain has TRBV7-2 and TRBJ2-7, with D unresolved. The germline CDR1 and CDR2 sequences are SGHTA and FQGNSA. The length of the CDR3 is 12 residues. Trimming cost V 1 base and J 3 bases, with 4 bases left between them. The CDR3 DNA sequence: TGTGCCAGCAGCTTAGTCGGCTACGAGCAGTACTTC. It encodes CASSLVGYEQYF.

J is TRBJ2-1 and V is TRBV6-6, with D possibly TRBD2 on 7 matching bases. The CDR3 is 16 residues long. Per germline, CDR1 MNHNY and CDR2 SVGAGI (reference sequence). V gave up 0 bases and J gave up 6 bases, with 15 bases separating them. The CDR3: CASSYSLGGHTNEQFF. For the CDR3, the DNA is TGTGCCAGCAGTTACTCCCTCGGGGGGCACACCAATGAGCAGTTCTTC.

The CDR3 is CASSLAVTTATNEKLFF. CDR3 nucleotides: TGTGCCAGCAGCTTAGCAGTGACGACTGCAACTAATGAAAAACTGTTTTTT. The chain combines TRBV7-9 with TRBJ1-4; no clear D gene. CDR3 length: 17 amino acids. V lost 0 bases to trimming and J lost 0 bases, with 11 bases between them. Germline CDR1 is SEHNR and CDR2 is FQNEAQ (reference sequence).

The chain carries TRBV18 and TRBJ2-7; the D gene is possibly TRBD1 (6 bases). Germline V gene lookup returns CDR1 KGHSH and CDR2 LQKENI. The V and J ends lost 0 bases and 0 bases respectively, with 15 bases between them. The CDR3 totals 17 residues. This CDR3 is CASSPPLRTGFSYEQYF. The CDR3 coding sequence is TGTGCCAGCTCACCACCACTTCGTACAGGGTTCTCCTACGAGCAGTACTTC.

The CDR3 region has the DNA TGTGCCAGCAGCCCGGGACCGAACCTCTCCTACAATGAGCAGTTCTTC. It specifies CASSPGPNLSYNEQFF. The chain recombines TRBV5-4 with TRBJ2-1, with D perhaps assigned TRBD1 or TRBD2 (5 bases each). Trimming removed 4 bases at V and 0 bases at J, with 14 bases between. Germline values: CDR1 SGHNT, CDR2 YYREEE (reference sequence). This CDR3 spans 16 amino acids.

The chain is built from TRBV19 and TRBJ2-2; 7 nucleotides align to TRBD1. Germline V gene sequence: CDR1 LNHDA, CDR2 SQIVND (reference sequence). This CDR3 is 16 amino acids long. Trimming took 5 bases from V and 5 from J; bases not matched to a gene: 11. The CDR3 is CASSALLGQSTGELFF. DNA for the CDR3: TGTGCCAGTAGTGCCCTTTTGGGACAGAGTACCGGGGAGCTGTTTTTT.

The CDR3 sequence is CASSLARSSTEAFF. The CDR3 DNA reads TGTGCCAGCAGCTTAGCAAGGTCCTCCACTGAAGCTTTCTTT. The J gene is TRBJ1-1, the V gene TRBV7-2, with unresolved D. Deletions cut 0 bases from V and 4 bases from J, with 9 bases between. From germline, CDR1 is SGHTA and CDR2 FQGNSA. This CDR3 spans 14 amino acids.